The rows below give T cell receptor beta chains drawn from one sample of a study of cytomegalovirus exposure and HLA in healthy donors. Some clones are missing from TCRdb's copy, which holds only in-frame ones; the method was immunoSEQ multiplex PCR. The data show over 70,000 clones, 70% to 80% seen once. What was sequenced was PBMCs. All receptors come from a man aged 25 to 40 in good health and CMV-seronegative. Both conserved end residues are part of each CDR3. The order of the fields is J gene, clone size, D gene, V gene, CDR3 DNA, CDR3 protein. A D gene is named only where the DNA matches it firmly. Expanded clones get a size class; other rows say once, few or many, or leave the size out.

TRBJ2-1	-	-	TRBV6-1	TGTGCCAGCAGTGAAGAAGAGGGCTCCGCCAATGAGCAGTTCTTC	CASSEEEGSANEQFF
TRBJ1-6	-	TRBD1	TRBV6-6	TGTGCCAGCAATACCATGACAGGGGGCAATTCACCCCTCCACTTT	CASNTMTGGNSPLHF
TRBJ2-7	few	-	TRBV7-9	TGTGCCAGCAGCTCACCAGGGGTTACCTACGAGCAGTACTTC	CASSSPGVTYEQYF
TRBJ1-2	-	-	TRBV30	TGTGCCTGGAGTGTACGGGAGGGAGTCGGCTATGGCTACACCTTC	CAWSVREGVGYGYTF
TRBJ2-7	few	TRBD2	TRBV7-2	TGTGCCAGCAGCTCGACGGGAGGGAGTTACGAGCAGTACTTC	CASSSTGGSYEQYF
TRBJ1-2	-	-	TRBV28	TGTGCCAGCAGTAATTCGGGCAGGAGGTATGGCTACACCTTC	CASSNSGRRYGYTF
TRBJ1-1	few	-	TRBV7-2	TGTGCCAGCAGCTTTAGTAGGAACACTGAAGCTTTCTTT	CASSFSRNTEAFF
TRBJ1-4	-	TRBD1	TRBV7-9	TGTTCCAGCAGCTTAGGACAGGGGGTACAGGAGGAAAAACTGTTTTTT	CSSSLGQGVQEEKLFF
TRBJ1-1	-	-	TRBV27	-	CASSFAGGAQSFF
TRBJ2-7	-	-	TRBV30	TGTGCCTGGAGTGTACGGGAGTTCTTCTACGAGCAGTACTTC	CAWSVREFFYEQYF
TRBJ1-2	-	TRBD1	TRBV2	TGTGCCAGCAGTATGGGGACAGGGCGCTTTGGTGGCTACACCTTC	CASSMGTGRFGGYTF
TRBJ1-4	few	-	TRBV6-5	TGTGCCAGCAGTTTTGGAGTTAATGAAAAACTGTTTTTT	CASSFGVNEKLFF
TRBJ1-2	-	-	TRBV7-9	TGTGCCAGCAGCGGAGACGAATCGAACTCACCCTCTTTTGGCTACACCTTC	CASSGDESNSPSFGYTF
TRBJ1-2	-	TRBD1	TRBV29-1	TGCAGCGGATGGACAGGAGAAGGCTATGGCTACACCTTC	CSGWTGEGYGYTF
TRBJ1-2	few	TRBD1	TRBV10-2	TGCGCCAGCAGTGAGGGACAGGGTGGCTACACCTTC	CASSEGQGGYTF
TRBJ1-5	-	-	TRBV6-5	TGTGCCAGCAGTGACCCAGGGGAGAATCAGCCCCAGCATTTT	CASSDPGENQPQHF
TRBJ1-1	-	TRBD1	TRBV7-9	TGTGCCAGCAGCTTAGAGGGACAGTTCGGCGCTGAAGCTTTCTTT	CASSLEGQFGAEAFF
TRBJ2-7	few	TRBD1	TRBV6-1	TGTGCCAGCAGTGAACCCGGGACAGGTTCCTACGAGCAGTACTTC	CASSEPGTGSYEQYF
TRBJ1-1	-	-	TRBV11-2	TGTGCCAGCAGCTTAGCGACAGACACTGAAGCTTTCTTT	CASSLATDTEAFF
TRBJ2-7	once	TRBD1	TRBV6-5	TGTGCCAGTCGAGATGGGACAGGTGAGCAGTACTTC	CASRDGTGEQYF
TRBJ1-2	-	-	TRBV6-6	TGTGCCAGCAGTTACGGTGCGGGATACTATGGCTACACCTTC	CASSYGAGYYGYTF
TRBJ1-1	few	TRBD1	TRBV9	TGTGCCAGCAGCCGAGACCCCGGGACAGGGGGGACTGAAGCTTTCTTT	CASSRDPGTGGTEAFF
TRBJ1-1	-	-	TRBV30	TGTGCCTGGAGTTTAGGGGCAGGGAACACTGAAGCTTTCTTT	CAWSLGAGNTEAFF
TRBJ2-3	few	TRBD2	TRBV10-3	TGTGCCATCAGGACCGGGACTAGCGTCACAGATACGCAGTATTTT	CAIRTGTSVTDTQYF
TRBJ2-2	-	TRBD1	TRBV5-1	TGCGCCAGCAGCTTGTCAGGACAGGCAAGGGCCGGGGAGCTGTTTTTT	CASSLSGQARAGELFF
TRBJ1-4	-	-	TRBV13	TGTGCCAGCAGCTTATCGGGGGGTGGTGAAAAACTGTTTTTT	CASSLSGGGEKLFF
TRBJ2-5	-	-	TRBV7-8	TGTGCCAGCAGCTTAGCGGGAGCACAAGAGACCCAGTACTTC	CASSLAGAQETQYF
TRBJ1-1	-	-	TRBV5-6	TGTGCCAGCAGCTTGTACGACAGGAACACTGAAGCTTTCTTT	CASSLYDRNTEAFF
TRBJ2-7	-	-	TRBV6-1	TGTGCCAGCAGCGAACAGGGAACCTACGAGCAGTACTTC	CASSEQGTYEQYF
TRBJ1-6	-	-	TRBV2	TGTGCCAGCAGTTGGACAAGCAGCTCCTATAATTCACCCCTCCACTTT	CASSWTSSSYNSPLHF
TRBJ1-5	-	-	TRBV6-5	TGTGCCAGCAGCCGAGACAGTAGCAATCAGCCCCAGCATTTT	CASSRDSSNQPQHF
TRBJ2-7	once	-	TRBV5-1	TGCGCCAGCAGCTTGACAGGTGGTAGCTCCTACGAGCAGTACTTC	CASSLTGGSSYEQYF
TRBJ1-5	-	-	TRBV30	TGTGCCTGGAGTAAAGGGGGGGATAATCAGCCCCAGCATTTT	CAWSKGGDNQPQHF
TRBJ1-2	-	-	TRBV10-2	TGCGCCAGCAGTGAGTACAGGGAGTATGGCTACACCTTC	CASSEYREYGYTF
TRBJ2-2	few	TRBD1	TRBV29-1	TGCAGCGCCTACGGGACAGGGGGTTACGACACCGGGGAGCTGTTTTTT	CSAYGTGGYDTGELFF
TRBJ1-5	-	TRBD1	TRBV4-1	TGCGCCAGCAGCCAGGGGGGGACAGGGTTGTTCAATCAGCCCCAGCATTTT	CASSQGGTGLFNQPQHF
TRBJ1-5	-	-	TRBV6-5	TGTGCCAGCAGTTACGAGTCAAATCAGCCCCAGCATTTT	CASSYESNQPQHF
TRBJ2-3	-	-	TRBV5-1	TGCGCCAGCAGGTTTGGGGGGAGACCCACAGATACGCAGTATTTT	CASRFGGRPTDTQYF
TRBJ1-2	once	-	TRBV28	TGTGCCAGCAGTCGCGCGGCAGTCGGCTACACCTTC	CASSRAAVGYTF
TRBJ1-2	-	TRBD1	TRBV27	TGTGCCAGCAGTCCGGGACAGGCTTATGGCTACACCTTC	CASSPGQAYGYTF
TRBJ1-1	-	-	TRBV19	TGTGCCAGTAGTTCACATCGGGAGAACACTGAAGCTTTCTTT	CASSSHRENTEAFF
TRBJ2-5	once	-	TRBV2	TGTGCCAGCAGTGAAATGGAGGGTGAAGAGACCCAGTACTTC	CASSEMEGEETQYF
TRBJ2-6	-	-	TRBV21-1	TGTGCCAGCAGCAAATCACGGGGGGCCCGAAACTCTGGGGCCAACGTCCTGACTTTC	CASSKSRGARNSGANVLTF
TRBJ2-3	-	TRBD2	TRBV10-2	TGCGCCAGCGGACTAGCGTTATCGACGCAGTATTTT	CASGLALSTQYF
TRBJ2-1	-	TRBD2	TRBV5-1	TGCGCCAGCAGCAGACCCGGGACTAGCGGGATTGATGAGCAGTTCTTC	CASSRPGTSGIDEQFF
TRBJ1-1	-	-	TRBV27	TGTGCCAGCAGACCCGGGGGGGCTGGGACTGAAGCTTTCTTT	CASRPGGAGTEAFF
TRBJ2-2	-	-	TRBV30	TGTGCCTGGAGTGTAAGAATTAGCGGGAACACCGGGGAGCTGTTTTTT	CAWSVRISGNTGELFF